The next 18 T cell receptor beta chains were all read from a single sample in a study of blood T cells in healthy people across ages. The use of a sample-barcoded 5' primer and a J-beta primer mix characterized a second PCR of about 7 to 12 cycles. TCRdb called the 5' RACE reads again in MiXCR, with one record for every CDR3 protein. The sample has fewer than 800,000 distinct CDR3 sequences; around 21% are singletons. The specimen was blood. The receptors were gathered from a man aged 70 or older in good health.

The sample holds a few counts of this clonotype. V gene TRBV6-4 combines with J gene TRBJ2-5; D is ambiguous. The closer fit of TRBJ2-7 to the DNA end suggests the J call may be wrong. The CDR3 runs 15 residues. CDR1 and CDR2 from the germline V gene are MRHNA and SNTAGT. The CDR3 nucleotides are TGTGCCAGCAGAAGACCGGGCCTAAGCTCCTACGAGCAGTACTTC. Its protein is CASRRPGLSSYEQYF.

In its sample, this clonotype was seen a few times. The chain combines TRBV29-1 with TRBJ2-3; 12 bases are a match to TRBD2. The ends lost 4 bases at V and 1 base at J; junction bases unmatched: 3. Germline V CDR1 and CDR2: SQVTM, ANQGSEA. The CDR3 runs 15 residues. DNA of the CDR3: TGCAGCGTTGCACTAGCGGGAGGCCGCACAGATACGCAGTATTTT. This translates into CSVALAGGRTDTQYF.

The chain combines TRBV4-3 with TRBJ2-7; TRBD2 aligns across 11 bases. From germline, CDR1 is LGHNA and CDR2 YSLEER. V was pared by 2 bases and J by 3 bases, with 3 bases of the junction left unmatched. This CDR3 has 15 amino acids. In DNA, the CDR3 is TGCGCCAGCAGCCAATTAGCGGGAGGGTACTACGAGCAGTACTTC. Residues: CASSQLAGGYYEQYF.

In this sample, this clonotype turned up a few times. The chain carries TRBV7-9 and TRBJ2-5; D not certain. The J call may be in error: the DNA end matches TRBJ2-7 better. This CDR3 has 14 amino acids. Per the germline V gene, CDR1 is SEHNR and CDR2 is FQNEAQ (reference sequence). The CDR3 region is CASSLPGLPYEQYF. The CDR3 nucleotides are TGTGCCAGCAGCTTACCCGGGCTCCCCTACGAGCAGTACTTC.

The chain couples TRBV7-2 to TRBJ2-7; perhaps TRBD1 as D (6 bases). Germline CDR1 reads SGHTA; CDR2 reads FQGNSA. This CDR3 has 14 amino acids. Trimming took 0 bases from V and 3 from J, leaving 9 bases between them. The CDR3 spells CASSLAGAIYEQYF. CDR3 bases: TGTGCCAGCAGCTTAGCGGGGGCCATCTACGAGCAGTACTTC.

This clonotype was picked up many times. At one boundary the junction diverges from the germline segment, which might be a read error. J is TRBJ2-7 and V is TRBV5-1, with D possibly matching TRBD1 (6 bases). Germline assignment: CDR1 SGHRS and CDR2 YFSETQ. The CDR3 runs 14 residues. CDR3 in amino acids: CASSSTGSSYEQYF. DNA for the CDR3: TGTGCCAGCAGCTCAACAGGGAGCTCCTACGAGCAGTACTTC.

As to this clonotype: One end of the junction varies from germline; a read error may be responsible. The rearrangement uses TRBV12-3 or TRBV12-4 and TRBJ2-1; D is ambiguous. The CDR3 sequence is 12 residues long. The CDR3: CASRSLYNEQLF. The CDR3 DNA follows: TGTGCCAGCAGGAGCCTATACAATGAGCAGCTCTTC.

This clonotype was observed a handful of times. CDR3 in amino acids: CASSYPGLQETQYF. Written as DNA, the CDR3 is TGTGCCAGCAGCTATCCGGGCCTTCAAGAGACCCAGTACTTC. The rearrangement uses TRBV7-9 and TRBJ2-5; the D is unclear. Germline CDR1 and CDR2: SEHNR and FQNEAQ (reference sequence). V gave up 4 bases and J gave up 2 bases, with 11 bases separating them. The CDR3 is 14 residues long.

This chain connects TRBV9 to TRBJ2-7, with 10 bases matching TRBD2. J gave up 3 bases and V 3 bases, and 9 bases lay outside the gene matches. The V gene's germline CDR1 is SGDLS and CDR2 YYNGEE. The CDR3 spans 16 residues. The CDR3 is CASSASASGSHYEQYF. CDR3 in DNA: TGTGCCAGCAGCGCCTCAGCTAGCGGGAGTCACTACGAGCAGTACTTC.

V is TRBV5-1 and J is TRBJ2-5; 8 bases agree with TRBD1. The length of the CDR3 is 15 residues. The ends lost 1 base at V and 2 bases at J; junction bases unmatched: 4. Germline V gives CDR1 SGHRS, CDR2 YFSETQ. The CDR3 bases are TGCGCCAGCAGCTTGTCAGGGGGCGGTCAAGAGACCCAGTACTTC. It codes for CASSLSGGGQETQYF.

This clonotype was recorded a few times. V usage is TRBV29-1 and J usage is TRBJ2-3; D not resolved. Trimming cost V 3 bases and J 0 bases, with 4 bases left between them. Germline assignment: CDR1 SQVTM and CDR2 ANQGSEA. CDR3 length: 12 residues. In DNA, the CDR3 is TGCAGCGTTGAGTCTAGCACAGATACGCAGTATTTT. This encodes CSVESSTDTQYF.

The V and J genes are TRBV3-1 and TRBJ2-7; 9 nucleotides match TRBD2. This CDR3 comprises 14 residues. V shed 6 bases, J shed 2 bases, and the junction held 5 bases outside the gene matches. The germline V gene has CDR1 LGHDT and CDR2 YNNKEL (reference sequence). CDR3 coding DNA: TGTGCCAGCAGACCTAGCGGGACCCCCTACGAGCAGTACTTC. It is translated as CASRPSGTPYEQYF.

This clonotype appeared a few times. The final CDR3 position lacks the conserved phenylalanine or tryptophan, pointing to a likely read error. The chain employs TRBV12-3 or TRBV12-4 and TRBJ2-7, with 10 bases fitting TRBD2. After removal of 7 bases from V and 6 bases from J, the junction contained 9 bases not matched to a gene. This CDR3 comprises 14 residues. The CDR3 nucleotides read TGTGCCAGCAACCGGGGTACTAGCGGGACCGAGCAGTACCTC. The encoded protein is CASNRGTSGTEQYL.

Only a few counts were recorded for this clonotype. The V call is TRBV7-6, the J call TRBJ2-1, with 7 bases lining up with TRBD2. CDR1 SGHVS and CDR2 FNYEAQ come from the germline V gene. This CDR3 is built from 15 residues. J was trimmed by 4 bases and V by 5 bases; bases with no gene match: 8. The CDR3 sequence is CASSPGDGRYNEQFF. CDR3 nucleotide sequence: TGTGCCAGCAGCCCCGGAGACGGGAGGTACAATGAGCAGTTCTTC.

This clonotype was observed a few times. V and J are TRBV27 and TRBJ2-7; a weak D match, TRBD1 (5 bases). The V gene lost 5 bases and the J gene lost 3 bases, with 17 bases spanning the gap. The CDR3 has 15 residues. Germline V gene lookup returns CDR1 MNHEY and CDR2 SMNVEV (reference sequence). Here the CDR3 DNA reads TGTGCCAGCAGTCCAGGGAATCCCCACCGCTACGAGCAGTACTTC. Protein sequence: CASSPGNPHRYEQYF.

This clonotype was detected many times. Written as DNA, the CDR3 is TGTGCCAGCAGCTCCGCTGGGCTAGCGGCCTACAATGAGCAGTTCTTC. It yields the protein CASSSAGLAAYNEQFF. The rearrangement joins TRBV7-8 to TRBJ2-1; 7 nucleotides line up with TRBD2. The V gene end was trimmed by 4 bases and the J gene end by 2 bases; junction bases not matched to a gene: 8. Germline CDR1 and CDR2: SGHVS and FQNEAQ. The CDR3 spans 16 residues. The full variable domain, completed using reference TRBV7-8 and TRBJ2-1, is GAGVSQSPRYKVAKRGQDVALRCDPISGHVSLFWYQQALGQGPEFLTYFQNEAQLDKSGLPSDRFFAERPEGSVSTLKIQRTQQEDSAVYLCASSSAGLAAYNEQFFGPGTRLTVL.

This clonotype was found a few times. This chain connects TRBV2 to TRBJ2-2; 8 positions agree with TRBD2. With 6 bases clipped from V and 4 bases from J, the junction kept 7 bases outside the gene matches. CDR1 and CDR2 (germline): SNHLY, FYNNEI. This CDR3 comprises 15 residues. The chain's CDR3 is CASRASGSATGELFF. DNA of the CDR3: TGTGCCAGCAGGGCCAGCGGGAGTGCCACCGGGGAGCTGTTTTTT. Full variable domain (rest looked up from reference TRBV2 and TRBJ2-2): EPEVTQTPSHQVTQMGQEVILRCVPISNHLYFYWYRQILGQKVEFLVSFYNNEISEKSEIFDDQFSVERPDGSNFTLKIRSTKLEDSAMYFCASRASGSATGELFFGEGSRLTVL.

This clonotype was detected only a few times. The rearrangement uses TRBV20-1 and TRBJ1-3; D is uncertain. This CDR3 has 14 residues. Trimming cost V 3 bases and J 4 bases, with 13 bases left between them. CDR1 is DFQATT and CDR2 is SNEGSKA in the germline V gene (reference sequence). CDR3 residues: CSASVLGSGNTIYF. CDR3 in DNA: TGCAGTGCTAGCGTACTGGGGTCCGGAAACACCATATATTTT.